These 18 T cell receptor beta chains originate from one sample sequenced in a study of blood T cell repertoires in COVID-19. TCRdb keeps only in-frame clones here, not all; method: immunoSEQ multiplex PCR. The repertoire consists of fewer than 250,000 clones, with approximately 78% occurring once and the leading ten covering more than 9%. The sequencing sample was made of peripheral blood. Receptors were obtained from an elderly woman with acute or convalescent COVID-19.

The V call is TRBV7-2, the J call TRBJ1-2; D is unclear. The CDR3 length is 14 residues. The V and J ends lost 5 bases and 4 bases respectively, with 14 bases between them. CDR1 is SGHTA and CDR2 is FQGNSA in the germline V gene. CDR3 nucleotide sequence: TGTGCCAGCAGCCCTACTGCGTCCCTCTATGGCTACACCTTC. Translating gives CASSPTASLYGYTF.

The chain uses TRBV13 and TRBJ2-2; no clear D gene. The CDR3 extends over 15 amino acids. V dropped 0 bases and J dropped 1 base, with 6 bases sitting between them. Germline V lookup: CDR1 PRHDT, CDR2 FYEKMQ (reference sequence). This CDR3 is CASSLGFWNTGELFF. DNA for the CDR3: TGTGCCAGCAGCTTAGGCTTCTGGAACACCGGGGAGCTGTTTTTT.

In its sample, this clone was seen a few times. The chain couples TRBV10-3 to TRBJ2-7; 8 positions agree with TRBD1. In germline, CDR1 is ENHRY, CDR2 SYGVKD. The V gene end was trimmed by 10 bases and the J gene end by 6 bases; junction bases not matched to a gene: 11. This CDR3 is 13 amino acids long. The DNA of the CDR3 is TGTGCCAGTAGACAGGGGTTAGAGGGCGAGCAGTACTTC. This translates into CASRQGLEGEQYF.

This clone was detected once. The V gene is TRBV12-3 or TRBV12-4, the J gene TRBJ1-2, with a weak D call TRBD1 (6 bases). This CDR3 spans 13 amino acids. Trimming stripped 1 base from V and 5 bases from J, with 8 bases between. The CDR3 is CASSLEGGYGYTF. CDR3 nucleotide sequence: TGTGCCAGCAGTTTAGAGGGGGGGTATGGCTACACCTTC.

This CDR3 reads CASSLGGGGLRTDTQYF. The CDR3 DNA sequence: TGTGCCAGCAGCTTGGGGGGCGGGGGGCTACGAACAGATACGCAGTATTTT. This chain connects TRBV5-4 to TRBJ2-3; 8 bases agree with TRBD2. Germline lookup yields CDR1 SGHNT and CDR2 YYREEE (reference sequence). The CDR3 sequence is 17 residues long. V lost 0 bases to trimming and J lost 3 bases; unmatched junction nucleotides: 9.

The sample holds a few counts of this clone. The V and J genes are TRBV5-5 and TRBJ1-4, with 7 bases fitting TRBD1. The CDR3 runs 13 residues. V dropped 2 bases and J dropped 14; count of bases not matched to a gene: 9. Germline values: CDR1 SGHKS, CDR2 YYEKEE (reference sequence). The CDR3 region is CASSLTDRPQLFF. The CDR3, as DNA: TGTGCCAGCAGCTTAACGGACAGGCCCCAGCTGTTTTTT.

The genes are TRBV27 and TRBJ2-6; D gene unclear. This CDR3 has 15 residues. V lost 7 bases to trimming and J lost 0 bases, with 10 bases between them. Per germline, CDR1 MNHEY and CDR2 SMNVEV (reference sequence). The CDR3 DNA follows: TGTGCCAGCACCATACTAAGCTCTGGGGCCAACGTCCTGACTTTC. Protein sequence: CASTILSSGANVLTF.

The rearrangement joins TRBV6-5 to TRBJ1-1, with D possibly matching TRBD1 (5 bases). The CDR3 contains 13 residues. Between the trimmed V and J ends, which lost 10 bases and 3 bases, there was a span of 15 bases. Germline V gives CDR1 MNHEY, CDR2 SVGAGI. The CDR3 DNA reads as TGTGCCACAACTCAGGGATCGGACACTGAAGCTTTCTTT. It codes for CATTQGSDTEAFF.

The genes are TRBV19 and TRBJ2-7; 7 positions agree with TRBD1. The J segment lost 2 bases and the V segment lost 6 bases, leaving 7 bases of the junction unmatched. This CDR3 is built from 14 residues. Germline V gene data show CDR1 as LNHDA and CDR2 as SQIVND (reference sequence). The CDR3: CASSPTGPTYEQYF. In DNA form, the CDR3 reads TGTGCCAGTAGCCCGACAGGGCCTACCTACGAGCAGTACTTC.

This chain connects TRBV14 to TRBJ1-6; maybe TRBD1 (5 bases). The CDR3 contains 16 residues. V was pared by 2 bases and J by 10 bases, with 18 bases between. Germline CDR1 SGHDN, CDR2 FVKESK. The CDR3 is CASSQRSGGTGSPLHF. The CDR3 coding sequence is TGTGCCAGCAGCCAAAGATCCGGGGGAACGGGATCACCCCTCCACTTT.

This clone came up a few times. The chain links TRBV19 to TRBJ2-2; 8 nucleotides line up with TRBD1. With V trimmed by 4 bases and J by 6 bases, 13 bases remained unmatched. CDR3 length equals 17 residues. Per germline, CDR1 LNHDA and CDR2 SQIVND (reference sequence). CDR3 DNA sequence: TGTGCCAGTAGTACCCCAAAGGACAGGGTTTTGGCCGGGGAGCTGTTTTTT. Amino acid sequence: CASSTPKDRVLAGELFF.

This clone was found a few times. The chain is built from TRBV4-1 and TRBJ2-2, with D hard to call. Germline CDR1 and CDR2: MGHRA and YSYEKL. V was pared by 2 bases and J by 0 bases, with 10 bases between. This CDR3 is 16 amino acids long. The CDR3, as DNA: TGCGCCAGCAGCCAACACTACCCTGCGAACACCGGGGAGCTGTTTTTT. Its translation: CASSQHYPANTGELFF.

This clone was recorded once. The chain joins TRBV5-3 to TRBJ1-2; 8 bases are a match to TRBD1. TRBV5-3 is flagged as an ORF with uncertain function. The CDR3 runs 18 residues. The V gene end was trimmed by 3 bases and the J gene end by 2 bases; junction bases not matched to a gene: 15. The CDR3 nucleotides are TGTGCCAGAAGCTCTTTGGCCGCACTGACAGGGGCAAACTATGGCTACACCTTC. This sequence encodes CARSSLAALTGANYGYTF.

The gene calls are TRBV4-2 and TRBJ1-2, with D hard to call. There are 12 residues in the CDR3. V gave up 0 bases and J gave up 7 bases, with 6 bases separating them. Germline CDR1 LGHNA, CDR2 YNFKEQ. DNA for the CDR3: TGTGCCAGCAGCCAAGAGGGCCTTGGCTACACCTTC. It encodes CASSQEGLGYTF.

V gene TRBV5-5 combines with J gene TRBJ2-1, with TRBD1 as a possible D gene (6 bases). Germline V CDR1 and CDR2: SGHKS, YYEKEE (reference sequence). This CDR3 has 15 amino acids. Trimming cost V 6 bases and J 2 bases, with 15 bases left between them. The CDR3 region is CASTPGTRTYNEQFF. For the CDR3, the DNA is TGTGCCAGCACCCCCGGGACAAGGACCTACAATGAGCAGTTCTTC.

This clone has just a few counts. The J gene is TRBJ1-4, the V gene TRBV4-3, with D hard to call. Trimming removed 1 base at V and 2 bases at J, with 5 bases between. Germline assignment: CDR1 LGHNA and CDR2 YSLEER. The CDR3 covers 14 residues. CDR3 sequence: CASSQGPTNEKLFF. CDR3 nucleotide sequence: TGCGCCAGCAGCCAAGGGCCCACTAATGAAAAACTGTTTTTT.

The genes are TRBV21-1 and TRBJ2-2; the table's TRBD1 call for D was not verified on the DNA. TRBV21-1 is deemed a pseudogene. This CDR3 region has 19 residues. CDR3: CASSKGKGMVSGIAGELFF. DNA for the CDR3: TGTGCCAGCAGCAAAGGGAAGGGGATGGTATCAGGGATCGCCGGGGAGCTGTTTTTT.

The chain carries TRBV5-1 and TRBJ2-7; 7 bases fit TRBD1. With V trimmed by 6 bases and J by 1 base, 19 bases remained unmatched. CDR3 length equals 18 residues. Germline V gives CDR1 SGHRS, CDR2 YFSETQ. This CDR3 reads CASTFYIAATGESYEQYF. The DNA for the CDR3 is TGCGCCAGCACCTTTTATATCGCCGCTACAGGGGAATCCTACGAGCAGTACTTC.